Given below is one T cell receptor beta chain in context. The target of this receptor is not known. The sample holds no much larger clone one base away, and base qualities are not on file. Donors were healthy HIV-negative adults with no recently reported acute infections or vaccinations. Only Caucasian adults living in Nashville, Tennessee, USA were represented among the donors. Magnetic negative selection was used to enrich CD4+ T cells, after which naive cells were positively selected on CD45RA and the negative fraction became the memory subset. Blood was obtained by leukapheresis, after which PBMCs were separated by Ficoll-Histopaque density gradient centrifugation and cryopreserved in liquid nitrogen vapor phase. Analytical flow cytometry was used to check the purity and quantity of every magnetically sorted T cell population. From each sorted fraction, genomic DNA was isolated and quantified by UV absorbance on a Nanodrop 2000c.

The junction shows trimming of 5 bases on V and 6 bases on J, plus 17 bases between the germline ends. Including cysteine and phenylalanine, the CDR3 has 15 amino acids. The kept DNA is CDR3 alone, 45 bases in frame from the first base. CDR1 and CDR2 (MNHNY, SVGAGI) derive from the germline V gene (reference sequence). This sample was included in a study of shared clonotypes between healthy human individuals (dated by TCRdb to between 2020 and 2021). Some background on the complete study: The cohort comprised two women and three men aged 18 to 49 years. For each donor, CD4 naive and CD4 memory were each run on three plates, CD8 naive on two plates, and CD8 memory on one plate. To estimate repertoire size and how much clonotypes are shared between individuals, the study performed deep sequencing of blood TCR repertoires from about five healthy adults. Different laboratories and diverse techniques were used to prepare libraries and sequence TCR repertoires, to increase sequencing depth and limit assay-specific biases. Between about 0.85 and 9.5 billion PBMCs per donor were obtained by leukapheresis.

Overall study outcomes, separate from this receptor: Sharing across a few donors was observed for about 4.8% of naive CD4, 3.5% of naive CD8, roughly 2.3% of memory CD4, and over 0.3% of memory CD8 clonotypes. Sampling was restricted to blood, and TCR repertoires in tissues likely differ from the TCR repertoires found in blood. Compared with non-shared clonotypes, the clonotypes found in all four sorted-subset donors had higher generation probabilities. Pairwise subsampling indicated that sequencing depth was expected to affect the degree of clonotype sharing among donors. Because the study included a small number of donors, the genetic and exposure-history diversity represented was limited. Naive subsets generally had larger estimated clonotype richness than memory subsets did. Even with the large sequencing depth, rarefaction of the sorted-subset datasets indicated that sequencing was incomplete.

TCR CDR3 regions were amplified from genomic DNA by multiplex PCR using the deep immunoSEQ assay. Extracted genomic DNA from each cell subset was distributed evenly across all wells of several immunoSEQ 96-well plates, and each plate was treated as a replicate. For sorted subsets, 200 to 250 ng of genomic DNA, equivalent to around 30,000 T cell genomes, went into each replicate PCR. Purified libraries were measured with a Qubit 3.0 fluorometer, size-checked on a Bioanalyzer 2100, and measured again with the KAPA Library Quantification kit. Every immunoSEQ 96-well plate was sequenced on a separate single-read 150-cycle Illumina NextSeq 550 flow cell. Per the original workflow: Because the immunoSEQ output included only junctional sequences and no quality scores, the filtering could not be the same as the filtering used for full-length reads. To assign V/J genes and CDR3, sequences were annotated against IMGT germline references using PyIR, a Python wrapper for IgBLAST v1.9. Any read was removed if the V/J assignment was weak (E-value above 1e-6), the CDR3 was missing, or the read contained stop codons, out-of-frame junctions, or ambiguous translated residues. A V3J clonotype was defined by an identical inferred V gene, J gene, and CDR3 amino acid sequence. The percentage overlap between two repertoires was calculated by dividing the number of shared unique clonotypes by the size of the smaller repertoire. Three approaches were used to assess repertoire richness: RTK rarefaction, the Chao1 estimator, and Recon v2.1 estimates of unobserved clonotypes. Generation probabilities were computed with OLGA for all TCRbeta clonotypes obtained by the gDNA method from a few donors. Drawn from immuneACCESS, this table holds only the in-frame rearrangements with V and J called that TCRdb kept. Clones are partly lost; checked studies trace under half to an unresolved V gene and leave the rest unexplained. The V and J calls and clone size are taken from that table; D and trimming were inferred from the DNA. The sample table records 1 million to 1.3 million clones; around 82% of these occur just once. 0.5% to 0.65% of the sample is taken by the ten largest.

Recombination connected TRBV6-6 to TRBJ2-1, with a tentative D gene TRBD1 over 5 matching bases. The sequencing input was memory CD4+ T cells from PBMCs. The cell subset or site label of this sample denotes: CD45RA-negative fraction. The source of this sequence is a man aged 18 to 30 in good health. Some clones in this sample may be carry-over from other donors' samples. The DNA reads TGTGCCAGCAGTGGGGCCCCCCCAAAGGTCAATGAGCAGTTCTTC. This is translated as CASSGAPPKVNEQFF.